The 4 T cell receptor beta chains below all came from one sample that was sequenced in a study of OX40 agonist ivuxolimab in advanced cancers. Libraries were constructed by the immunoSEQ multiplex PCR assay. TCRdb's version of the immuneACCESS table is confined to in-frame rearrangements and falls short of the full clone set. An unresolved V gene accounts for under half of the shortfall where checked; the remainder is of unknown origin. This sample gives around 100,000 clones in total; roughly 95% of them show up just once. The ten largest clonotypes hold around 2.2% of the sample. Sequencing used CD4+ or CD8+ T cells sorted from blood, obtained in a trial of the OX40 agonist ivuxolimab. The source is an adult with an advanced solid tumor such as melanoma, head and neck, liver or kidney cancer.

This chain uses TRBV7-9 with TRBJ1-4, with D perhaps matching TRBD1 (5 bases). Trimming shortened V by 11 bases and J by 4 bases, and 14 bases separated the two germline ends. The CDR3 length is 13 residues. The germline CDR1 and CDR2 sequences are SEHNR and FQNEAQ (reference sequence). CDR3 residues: CAGKPGGNEKLFF. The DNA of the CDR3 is TGTGCCGGAAAACCCGGGGGTAATGAAAAACTGTTTTTT.

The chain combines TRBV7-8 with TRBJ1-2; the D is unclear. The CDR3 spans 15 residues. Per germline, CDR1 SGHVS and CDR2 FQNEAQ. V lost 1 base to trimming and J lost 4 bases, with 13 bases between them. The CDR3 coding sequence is TGTGCCAGCAGCTTAGATAGCCAGGTTGTCTATGGCTACACCTTC. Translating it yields CASSLDSQVVYGYTF.

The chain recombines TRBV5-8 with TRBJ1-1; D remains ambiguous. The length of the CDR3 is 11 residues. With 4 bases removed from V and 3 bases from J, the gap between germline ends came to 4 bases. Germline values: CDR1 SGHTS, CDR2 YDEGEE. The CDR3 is CASSKYTEAFF. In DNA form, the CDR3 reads TGTGCCAGCAGCAAGTACACTGAAGCTTTCTTT.

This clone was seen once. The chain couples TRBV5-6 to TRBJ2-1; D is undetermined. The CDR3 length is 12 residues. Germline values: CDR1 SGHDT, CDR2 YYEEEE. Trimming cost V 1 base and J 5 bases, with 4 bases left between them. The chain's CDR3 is CASSLLDNEQFF. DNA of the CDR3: TGTGCCAGCAGCTTGCTTGACAATGAGCAGTTCTTC.